The clone carrying this T cell receptor beta chain was seen just once. The target antigen is unknown. This sample is drawn from a study of Ad26.COV2.S vaccination and SARS-CoV-2 variants. General observations from the study: Breadth, reportedly substantial, characterized the spike-specific CD8+ and CD4+ T cell responses after vaccination. Among vaccine recipients, spike-specific TCR breadth exceeded that of placebo recipients.

Repertoires were generated with immunoSEQ multiplex PCR, while TCRdb's copy carries only in-frame clones and drops some. The table records roughly 320,000 clones, 70% to 90% of them present only once. Treatment here: about 20 received Ad26.COV2.S at low or high dose, single or two shots; 5 received placebo; per-sample allocation not given. Sampling happened 63 days after the first vaccine or placebo injection. In the vaccine, an Ad26 vector expressed the SARS-CoV-2 spike of the Wuhan strain. The CDR3 covers 14 residues. CDR1 is MNHEY, CDR2 SMNVEV, per germline (reference sequence). V lost 2 bases and J lost 1, with 8 bases in between.

The specimen comprised peripheral blood, sampled in a trial of Ad26.COV2.S vaccine versus placebo. This sequence joins TRBV27 and TRBJ1-1, with D hard to call. This clonotype was sampled from a person between 18 and 65 years old who received the Ad26.COV2.S COVID-19 vaccine or a placebo. The CDR3 DNA follows: TGTGCCAGCAGTTTAGAAGGTAGGAACACTGAAGCTTTCTTT. It codes for CASSLEGRNTEAFF.